Listed below are T cell receptor beta chains from one sample, sequenced in a study of beta chain features in type 1 diabetes. Clones were read by immunoSEQ multiplex PCR, and TCRdb kept only the in-frame ones, dropping some. The sample has 350,000 to 400,000 clones, about 15% seen once. Input material: naive CD4+ T cells from blood. The receptors derive from a woman in her late teens or twenties in good health. Both conserved end residues are part of each CDR3. A D gene is named only where the DNA matches it firmly. For some rows the clone size is stated as once, few or many, or as a class when expanded; others skip it.

>.|13|.|TRBV28|TRBJ2-7
TGTGCCAGCAGTGGGGGAGGGGGATACGAGCAGTACTTC
CASSGGGGYEQYF
>few|16|TRBD2|TRBV5-1|TRBJ2-3
TGCGCCAGCAGCTCCCTGACTAGCGGGCCCACAGATACGCAGTATTTT
CASSSLTSGPTDTQYF
>.|14|.|TRBV19|TRBJ1-1
TGTGCCAGTAGTTTTCGGACAGCTAACACTGAAGCTTTCTTT
CASSFRTANTEAFF
>few|11|.|TRBV20-1|TRBJ2-7
TGCAGTGCTAGACGGGAGACTGGGACAGCCTTC
CSARRETGTAF
>few|14|.|TRBV5-4|TRBJ1-1
TGTGCCAGCAGCTTGGTTCTACAGGGCACTGAAGCTTTCTTT
CASSLVLQGTEAFF
>.|12|TRBD1|TRBV5-4|TRBJ2-7
TGTGCCAGCAGCCGGGACAGGGGCGAGCAGTACTTC
CASSRDRGEQYF
>.|15|.|TRBV6-5|TRBJ1-5
TGTGCCAACCCGGCGGGAAACTATAGCAATCAGCCCCAGCATTTT
CANPAGNYSNQPQHF
>.|15|.|TRBV30|TRBJ2-5
TGTGCCTATTCACGGGGTCGCGCCCTCCAAGAGACCCAGTACTTC
CAYSRGRALQETQYF
>.|14|.|TRBV27|TRBJ1-5
TGTGCCAGCCGGGATTCCTATAGCAATCAGCCCCAGCATTTT
CASRDSYSNQPQHF
>.|15|.|TRBV7-2|TRBJ2-2
TGTGCCAGCAGCTTACTGAAGCGGAACACCGGGGAGCTGTTTTTT
CASSLLKRNTGELFF
>few|14|.|TRBV19|TRBJ2-7
TGTGCCAGTATCAGTGTGAAACCTCCCTACGAGCAGTACTTC
CASISVKPPYEQYF
>few|14|TRBD1|TRBV7-2|TRBJ2-1
TGTGCCAGCAGCCAACAGGGGGCCTTCTTGGAGCAGTTCTTC
CASSQQGAFLEQFF
>.|14|TRBD1|TRBV30|TRBJ1-5
TGTGCCTGGTCAGCCGGGACAGAGAATCAGCCCCAGCATTTT
CAWSAGTENQPQHF
>.|11|.|TRBV20-1|TRBJ1-1
TGCAGTGCTAGACGGAGTTCGGAAGCTTTCTTT
CSARRSSEAFF
>.|14|.|TRBV27|TRBJ1-2
TGTGCCAGCAGTTTTCGGCAGGGGAGCGGTGGCTACACCTTC
CASSFRQGSGGYTF
>.|13|TRBD2|TRBV29-1|TRBJ2-3
TGCAGCGGGCGGGGGGGGCAGGGAGATACGCAGTATTTT
CSGRGGQGDTQYF
>.|19|TRBD2|TRBV18|TRBJ2-7
TGTGCCAGCTCACCGCCGGGACTAGCGGGAGCCCCTATGCGCCAGGAGCAGTACTTC
CASSPPGLAGAPMRQEQYF
>few|12|.|TRBV6-4|TRBJ2-3
TGTGCCAGCAGTGATCGGAGAGATACGCAGTATTTT
CASSDRRDTQYF
>.|14|.|TRBV7-2|TRBJ1-1
TGTGCCAGCAGCTTGTTGAGAAGGAACACTGAAGCTTTCTTT
CASSLLRRNTEAFF
>few|13|.|TRBV6-6|TRBJ2-6
TGTGCCAGCATCTACTCTGGGGCCAACGTCCTGACTTTC
CASIYSGANVLTF
>.|13|TRBD2|TRBV5-1|TRBJ2-7
TGCGCCAGCCAGCGGGAGGACTCCTACGAGCAGTACTTC
CASQREDSYEQYF
>.|14|.|TRBV7-9|TRBJ2-7
TGTGCCAGCAGCTTAGCGGCAGGGTCGGCCGAGCAGTACTTC
CASSLAAGSAEQYF
>.|14|.|TRBV29-1|TRBJ2-4
TGCAGCGTTGCCGGGTTACTAGCCAAAAACATTCAGTACTTC
CSVAGLLAKNIQYF
>.|14|TRBD1|TRBV7-9|TRBJ2-1
TGTGCCAGCAGCCTCGACAGGGACTACAATGAGCAGTTCTTC
CASSLDRDYNEQFF
>.|13|TRBD1|TRBV29-1|TRBJ1-1
TGCAGCGCCGGGACAGGGGGAGTCACTGAAGCTTTCTTT
CSAGTGGVTEAFF
>few|13|.|TRBV19|TRBJ2-7
TGTGCCAGTAGTAGCCAGGCCACCTACGAGCAGTACTTC
CASSSQATYEQYF
>.|15|TRBD2|TRBV5-1|TRBJ2-7
TGCGCCAGCAGCGCCGGACTAGCGGGAGCCTACGAGCAGTACTTC
CASSAGLAGAYEQYF
>.|14|TRBD1|TRBV4-3|TRBJ2-1
TGCGCCAGCAGCCCGACAGGGGCATACAATGAGCAGTTCTTC
CASSPTGAYNEQFF
>few|13|.|TRBV5-4|TRBJ2-1
TGTGCCAGCAGCTTGGAGTCCAGGCGTGAGCAGTTCTTC
CASSLESRREQFF
>.|12|.|TRBV5-1|TRBJ2-5
TGCGCCAGCAGCTTAAACGAGGAGACCCAGTACTTC
CASSLNEETQYF
>.|14|.|TRBV5-4|TRBJ2-7
TGTGCCAGCAGCCCCTCCAGGGTCGAGTACGAGCAGTACTTC
CASSPSRVEYEQYF
>.|13|.|TRBV4-3|TRBJ2-3
TGCGCCAGCAGCCACGATACTAGTGCTACGCAGTATTTT
CASSHDTSATQYF
>few|15|.|TRBV28|TRBJ2-2
TGTGCCAGCAGGAACAGGGCGGTGGAGACCGGGGAGCTGTTTTTT
CASRNRAVETGELFF
>.|16|TRBD2|TRBV27|TRBJ2-2
TGTGCCAGCAGTTCCCCCAGCGGGAGATATCCCGGGGAGCTGTTTTTT
CASSSPSGRYPGELFF
>.|15|.|TRBV30|TRBJ1-4
TGTGCCTGGAGTGTAGATTGGGGCCCTAATGAAAAACTGTTTTTT
CAWSVDWGPNEKLFF
>.|15|TRBD2|TRBV28|TRBJ2-7
TGTGCCAGCAAAGGCGGGACTAGCGGGGCCTACGAGCAGTACTTC
CASKGGTSGAYEQYF
>.|12|.|TRBV7-9|TRBJ2-1
TGTGCCAGCAGCTTACGAGACAATGAGCAGTTCTTC
CASSLRDNEQFF
>few|14|.|TRBV30|TRBJ1-1
TGTGCCTGGAGATGGGGGGGTGGGAACACTGAAGCTTTCTTT
CAWRWGGGNTEAFF
>.|14|.|TRBV25-1|TRBJ1-1
TGTGCCAGCAGTCCGGGGGGGTCGAACACTGAAGCTTTCTTT
CASSPGGSNTEAFF
>.|13|.|TRBV30|TRBJ2-1
TGTGCCTGGAGTGCCCGTCTTCTAGGGGTACAGTTCTTC
CAWSARLLGVQFF
>.|16|TRBD1|TRBV5-1|TRBJ2-3
TGCGCCAGCAGCTTGGTAGGACAGGGGGCCACAGATACGCAGTATTTT
CASSLVGQGATDTQYF
>few|14|TRBD2|TRBV29-1|TRBJ2-3
TGCAGCGGTAGAGGGAGGGCGGTCCAAGATACGCAGTATTTT
CSGRGRAVQDTQYF
>.|12|.|TRBV30|TRBJ2-3
TGTGCCTGGAGTCCCCTTTTAGATACGCAGTATTTT
CAWSPLLDTQYF
>.|13|.|TRBV28|TRBJ2-1
TGTGCCAGCAGTTTATTGGCACCCAATGAGCAGTTCTTC
CASSLLAPNEQFF
>.|12|.|TRBV19|TRBJ1-2
TGTGCCAGTAGTATTGAAGGCAGCGCCTACACCTTC
CASSIEGSAYTF
>few|14|.|TRBV18|TRBJ1-1
TGTGCCAGCTCACCGGCTACAGGGAACACTGAAGCTTTCTTT
CASSPATGNTEAFF
>.|12|.|TRBV28|TRBJ1-5
TGTGCCAGCGGGGGGGGCAATCAGCCCCAGCATTTT
CASGGGNQPQHF
>.|15|TRBD1|TRBV23-1|TRBJ1-4
TGCGCCAGCAGTCACCGACAGGGTTGGAGAGAAAAACTGTTTTTT
CASSHRQGWREKLFF
>few|16|.|TRBV27|TRBJ2-1
TGTGCCAGCAGTTTCCGGTTTAGCGGAACCTACAATGAGCAGTTCTTC
CASSFRFSGTYNEQFF
>.|15|.|TRBV7-3|TRBJ2-3
TGTGCCAGCAGTTTTCGTGGCAGTCACACAGATACGCAGTATTTT
CASSFRGSHTDTQYF